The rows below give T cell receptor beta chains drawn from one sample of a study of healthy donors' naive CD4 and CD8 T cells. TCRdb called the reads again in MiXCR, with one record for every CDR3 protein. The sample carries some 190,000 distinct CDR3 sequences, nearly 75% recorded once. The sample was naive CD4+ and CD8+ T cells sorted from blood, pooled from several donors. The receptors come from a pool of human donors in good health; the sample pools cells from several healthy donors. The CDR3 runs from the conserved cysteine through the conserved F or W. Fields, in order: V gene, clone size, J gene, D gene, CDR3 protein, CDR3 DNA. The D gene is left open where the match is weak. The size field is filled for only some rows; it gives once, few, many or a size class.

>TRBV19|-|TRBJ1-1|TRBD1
CASSSGGRTEAFF
TGTGCCAGTAGTTCAGGGGGTCGGACTGAAGCTTTCTTT
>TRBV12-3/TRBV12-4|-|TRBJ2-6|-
CASIRAGANVLTF
TGTGCCAGCATCAGGGCTGGGGCCAACGTCCTGACTTTC
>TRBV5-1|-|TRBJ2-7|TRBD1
CASSLAGTGSVGQYF
TGCGCCAGCAGCTTGGCCGGGACAGGGAGTGTCGGGCAGTACTTC
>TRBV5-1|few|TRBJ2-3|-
CASSLAKGITDTQYF
TGCGCCAGCAGCTTGGCCAAGGGGATAACAGATACGCAGTATTTT
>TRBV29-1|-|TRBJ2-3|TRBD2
CSAPTSGSTDTQYF
TGCAGCGCCCCGACTAGCGGGAGCACAGATACGCAGTATTTT
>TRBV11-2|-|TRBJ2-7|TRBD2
CASSYRGVEQYF
TGTGCCAGCAGCTACCGGGGGGTCGAGCAGTACTTC
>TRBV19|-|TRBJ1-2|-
CASSLSSLPTYGYTF
TGTGCCAGTAGTCTATCCAGTCTACCCACCTATGGCTACACCTTC
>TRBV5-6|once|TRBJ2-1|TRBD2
CASTPGLAGAWYNEQFF
TGTGCCAGCACCCCGGGACTAGCGGGAGCGTGGTACAATGAGCAGTTCTTC
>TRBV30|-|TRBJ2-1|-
CAWSWGTREQFF
TGTGCCTGGAGTTGGGGGACCAGAGAGCAGTTCTTC
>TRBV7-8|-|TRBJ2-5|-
CASSFPARETQYF
TGTGCCAGCAGCTTCCCGGCGCGAGAGACCCAGTACTTC
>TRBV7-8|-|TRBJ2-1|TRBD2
CASTSVLAGGRWNNEQFF
TGTGCCAGCACCTCTGTCTTAGCGGGAGGGCGGTGGAACAATGAGCAGTTCTTC
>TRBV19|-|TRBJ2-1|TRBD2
CASSIASGPHNEQFF
TGTGCCAGTAGTATCGCTAGCGGGCCTCACAATGAGCAGTTCTTC
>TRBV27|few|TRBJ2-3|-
CASSLGEDTQYF
TGTGCCAGCAGTTTAGGGGAGGATACGCAGTATTTT
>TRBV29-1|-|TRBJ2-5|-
CSGLTGYQETQYF
TGCAGCGGCCTCACAGGGTACCAAGAGACCCAGTACTTC
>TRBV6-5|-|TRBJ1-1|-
CASSYSSWNTEAFF
TGTGCCAGCAGTTACTCGTCCTGGAACACTGAAGCTTTCTTT
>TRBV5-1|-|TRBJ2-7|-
CASSLMGSSYEQYF
TGCGCCAGCAGCTTGATGGGGAGTTCCTACGAGCAGTACTTC
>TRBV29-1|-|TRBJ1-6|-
CTVSFLGSYNSPLHF
TGCACCGTTTCCTTTTTAGGCTCCTATAATTCACCCCTCCACTTT
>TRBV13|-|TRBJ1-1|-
CASSSSVRPQADTEAFF
TGTGCCAGCAGCTCCTCTGTAAGGCCTCAGGCGGACACTGAAGCTTTCTTC
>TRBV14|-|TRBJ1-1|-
CASSQGYTLMGVEAFF
TGTGCCAGCAGCCAAGGCTACACACTCATGGGAGTTGAAGCTTTCTTT
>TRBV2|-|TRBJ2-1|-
CASSDHIRDYNEQFF
TGTGCCAGCAGTGACCATATCCGGGACTACAATGAGCAGTTCTTC
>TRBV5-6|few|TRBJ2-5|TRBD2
CASILEEGGRETQYF
TGTGCCAGCATCTTGGAGGAAGGCGGGAGAGAGACCCAGTACTTC
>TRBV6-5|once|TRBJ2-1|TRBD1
CASSPQGGVGYNEQFF
TGTGCCAGCAGTCCACAGGGGGGTGTAGGCTACAATGAGCAGTTCTTC
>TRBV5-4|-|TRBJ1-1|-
CASSLIPGRMNTEAFF
TGTGCCAGCAGCTTGATTCCGGGCCGGATGAACACTGAAGCTTTCTTT
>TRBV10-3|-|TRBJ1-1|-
CAIKSAANTEAFF
TGTGCCATCAAGTCAGCAGCGAACACTGAAGCTTTCTTT
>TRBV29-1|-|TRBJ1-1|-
CSVVNVQNTEAFF
TGCAGCGTTGTGAACGTACAGAACACTGAAGCTTTCTTT
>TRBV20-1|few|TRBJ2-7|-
CSATGVADSYEQYF
TGCAGTGCTACCGGGGTAGCGGACTCCTACGAGCAGTACTTC
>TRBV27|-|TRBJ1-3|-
CASSLLGGGRNTIYF
TGTGCCAGCAGTTTATTAGGTGGGGGCCGAAACACCATATATTTT
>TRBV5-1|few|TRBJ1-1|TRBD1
CASSFSSGWDRVTEAFF
TGCGCCAGCAGCTTTTCTAGCGGCTGGGACAGAGTCACTGAAGCTTTCTTT
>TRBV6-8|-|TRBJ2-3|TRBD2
CASSGGLAASTDTQYF
TGTGCCAGCAGTGGGGGACTAGCCGCTAGCACAGATACGCAGTATTTT
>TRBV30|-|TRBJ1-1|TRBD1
CAWGTGANTEAFF
TGTGCCTGGGGTACAGGGGCAAACACTGAAGCTTTCTTT
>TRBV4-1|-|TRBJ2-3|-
CASSQESVEADTQYF
TGCGCCAGCAGCCAAGAGTCGGTCGAGGCAGATACGCAGTATTTT
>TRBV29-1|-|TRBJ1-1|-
CSVSFYEAFF
TGCAGCGTGAGTTTTTATGAAGCTTTCTTT
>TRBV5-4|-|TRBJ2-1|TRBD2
CASNLGTSSYNEQFF
TGTGCCAGCAACCTCGGGACTAGCTCCTACAATGAGCAGTTCTTC
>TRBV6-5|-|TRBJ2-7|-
CASSFHDRSLYEQYF
TGTGCCAGCAGTTTCCACGACAGGAGCCTCTACGAGCAGTACTTC
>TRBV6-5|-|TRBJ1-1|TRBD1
CASSDRGLGGTEAFF
TGTGCCAGCAGTGACAGGGGGCTGGGGGGCACTGAAGCTTTCTTT
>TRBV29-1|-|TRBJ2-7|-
CSVDKEYEQYF
TGCAGCGTTGATAAGGAATACGAGCAGTACTTC
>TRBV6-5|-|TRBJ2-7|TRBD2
CASSGLAGNSEQYF
TGTGCCAGCAGCGGACTAGCGGGAAACTCCGAGCAGTACTTC
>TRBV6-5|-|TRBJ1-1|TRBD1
CASAPGQGTEAFF
TGTGCCAGCGCACCGGGACAGGGGACTGAAGCTTTCTTT
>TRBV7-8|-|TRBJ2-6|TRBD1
CASSLLFRQGLSGANVLTF
TGTGCCAGCAGCTTACTCTTCCGACAGGGGTTATCTGGGGCCAACGTCCTGACTTTC
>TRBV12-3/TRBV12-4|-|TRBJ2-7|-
CASTRDTSYEQYF
TGTGCCAGCACCCGGGACACCTCCTACGAGCAGTACTTC
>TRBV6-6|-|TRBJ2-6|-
CASSYTTGANVLTF
TGTGCCAGCAGTTACACGACTGGGGCCAACGTCCTGACTTTC
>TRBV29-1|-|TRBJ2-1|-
CSVDRGGSDEQFF
TGCAGCGTTGACAGGGGCGGTTCGGATGAGCAGTTCTTC